The T cell receptor (beta chain) described here comes from a study of T cells in Graves' hyperthyroidism and ophthalmopathy. Findings of the study overall: It was a median approximately six months before onset that the model predicted ophthalmopathy. Most thyroid-expanded clonotypes above 0.001 were also found in blood. Classification by a 13 V-J model distinguished ophthalmopathy from stable hyperthyroidism.

The authors took PBMCs from over 8.5 ml fresh peripheral blood. In germline, CDR1 is MDHEN, CDR2 SYDVKM. The CDR3 length is 15 residues. With regard to this clonotype: The antigen is unknown. Its ends do not fully match the called genes, so a read error is possible.

It was RNA transcripts that yielded the amplified TCR beta CDR3 regions. The TCR CDR3 was amplified in a first-round RT-PCR using the HTBI primer set. TCRdb redid the calling of the multiplex PCR reads with MiXCR, one entry per CDR3 protein. The sample records around 520,000 distinct CDR3 sequences, 14% being singletons. The receptor was derived from a middle-aged woman with Graves' hyperthyroidism. Sample: blood. The chain has TRBV28 and TRBJ1-4; TRBD1 matches at 7 bases. CDR3: CTSSGQDATNEKLFF. DNA for the CDR3: TGTACCAGCAGCGGACAGGATGCAACTAATGAAAAACTGTTTTTT.